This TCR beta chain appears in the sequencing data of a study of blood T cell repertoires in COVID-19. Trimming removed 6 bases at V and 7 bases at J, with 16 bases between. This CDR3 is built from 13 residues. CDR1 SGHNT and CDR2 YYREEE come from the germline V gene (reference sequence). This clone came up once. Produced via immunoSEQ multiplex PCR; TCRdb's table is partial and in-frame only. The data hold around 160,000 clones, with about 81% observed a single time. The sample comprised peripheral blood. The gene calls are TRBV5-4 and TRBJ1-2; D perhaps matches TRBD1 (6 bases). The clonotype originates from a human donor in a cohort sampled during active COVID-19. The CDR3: CASTQQGTAGYTF. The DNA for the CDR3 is TGTGCCAGCACCCAACAGGGAACGGCTGGCTACACCTTC.